The 4 T cell receptor beta chains in this list originate from one sample, sequenced in a study of preoperative IRX-2 immunotherapy in early breast cancer. Treatment: preoperative locoregional IRX-2 cytokine immunotherapy. Profiled with immunoSEQ multiplex PCR; TCRdb holds only in-frame clones, not every one. The sample includes fewer than 8,000 clones, 80% of them seen just once. Sequences were derived from tumor tissue, sampled after IRX-2 immunotherapy. All receptors come from a human donor with breast cancer.

CDR3 sequence reads: CASSISTGGEKLFF. The CDR3 nucleotides read TGTGCCAGTAGTATTTCCACCGGGGGTGAAAAACTGTTTTTT. The rearrangement links TRBV19 to TRBJ1-4; perhaps TRBD1 as D (5 bases). This CDR3 has 14 residues. Germline V gene lookup returns CDR1 LNHDA and CDR2 SQIVND (reference sequence). V was clipped by 3 bases and J by 7 bases, with 12 bases between them.

CDR3 in amino acids: CASSLTTGGGITDTQYF. Here the CDR3 DNA reads TGTGCCAGCAGCTTAACCACAGGAGGTGGGATCACAGATACGCAGTATTTT. The chain carries TRBV11-3 and TRBJ2-3; D is possibly TRBD1 or TRBD2 (5 bases each). V lost 2 bases to trimming and J lost 2 bases, with 17 bases between them. Germline-derived CDR1 and CDR2 are SGHNT and YENEEA. CDR3 length: 17 amino acids.

The V gene is TRBV6-8, the J gene TRBJ1-5; a possible D gene is TRBD1 (5 bases). Between the trimmed V and J ends, which lost 10 bases and 4 bases, there was a span of 17 bases. CDR1 is MNHGY and CDR2 is SAAAGT in the germline V gene. The CDR3 spans 14 residues. CDR3 protein: CATLSGDLNQPQHF. CDR3 coding DNA: TGTGCCACCTTGAGCGGGGACTTGAATCAGCCCCAGCATTTT.

In its sample, this clone was seen a few times. The chain has TRBV29-1 and TRBJ2-2; either TRBD1 or TRBD2 may fit D (6 bases each). The germline V and J ends were trimmed by 7 bases and 1 base, with 10 bases remaining between them. The CDR3 spans 13 residues. Germline-derived CDR1 and CDR2 are SQVTM and ANQGSEA. The CDR3 loop reads CSAEGENTGELFF. CDR3 coding DNA: TGCAGCGCGGAGGGGGAGAACACCGGGGAGCTGTTTTTT.